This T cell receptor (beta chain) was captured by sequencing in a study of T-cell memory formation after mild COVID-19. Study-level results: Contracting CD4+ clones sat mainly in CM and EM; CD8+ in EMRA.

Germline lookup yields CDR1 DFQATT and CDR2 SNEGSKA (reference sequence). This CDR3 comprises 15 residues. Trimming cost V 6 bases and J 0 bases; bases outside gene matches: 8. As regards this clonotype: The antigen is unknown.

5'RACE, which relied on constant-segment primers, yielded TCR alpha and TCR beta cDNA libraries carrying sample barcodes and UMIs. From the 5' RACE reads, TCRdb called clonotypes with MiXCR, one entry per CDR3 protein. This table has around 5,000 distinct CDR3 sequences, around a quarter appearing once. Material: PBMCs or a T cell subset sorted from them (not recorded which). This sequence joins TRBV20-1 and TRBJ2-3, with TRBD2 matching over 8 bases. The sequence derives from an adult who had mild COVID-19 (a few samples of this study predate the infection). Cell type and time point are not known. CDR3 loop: CSAQDGGGSTDTQYF. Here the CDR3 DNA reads TGCAGTGCCCAAGACGGCGGGGGGAGCACAGATACGCAGTATTTT.